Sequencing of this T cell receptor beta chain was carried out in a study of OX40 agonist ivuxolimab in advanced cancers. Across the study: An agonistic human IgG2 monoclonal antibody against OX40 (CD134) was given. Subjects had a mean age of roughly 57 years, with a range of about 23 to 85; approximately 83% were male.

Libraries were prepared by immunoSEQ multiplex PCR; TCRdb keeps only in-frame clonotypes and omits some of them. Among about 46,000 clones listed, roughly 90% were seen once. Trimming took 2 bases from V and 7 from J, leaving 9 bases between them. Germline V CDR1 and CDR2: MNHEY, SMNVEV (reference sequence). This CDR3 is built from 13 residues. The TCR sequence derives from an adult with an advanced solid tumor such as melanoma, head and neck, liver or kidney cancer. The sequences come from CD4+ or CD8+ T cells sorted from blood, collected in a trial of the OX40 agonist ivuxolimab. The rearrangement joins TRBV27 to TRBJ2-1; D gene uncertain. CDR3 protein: CASSLGMGNEQFF. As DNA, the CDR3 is TGTGCCAGCAGTTTAGGGATGGGAAATGAGCAGTTCTTC.